The entry below gives a single T cell receptor beta chain sequence along with its context. As yet, its antigen is unknown. There are 13 residues in the CDR3. Germline V gene sequence: CDR1 KGHSH, CDR2 LQKENI. Trimming took 3 bases from V and 3 from J, leaving 8 bases between them. The data derive from a study of cytomegalovirus exposure and HLA in healthy donors. Study-level information: Researchers found that just over 80% of fewer than 450 genotyped donors fell within the Caucasian-associated ancestry cluster.

The study, taken as a whole, reports: In a later analysis, several top co-occurrence clusters appeared linked to parvovirus B19, influenza, CMV and Epstein-Barr virus. A missense variant in DCLRE1C was later tied to TCR beta V- and J-gene trimming. Earlier findings revealed that most TCR beta V segments proved productive either about 87% or about 30% of the time.

This PCR relied on a set of 60 Vbeta primers and 13 Jbeta primers. The protocol was immunoSEQ multiplex PCR, while the TCRdb copy is restricted to in-frame clones and leaves out a portion. This sample has about 140,000 clones, with roughly 80% found just once. Sequencing was carried out using PBMCs. The chain employs TRBV18 and TRBJ2-5, with a possible D match to TRBD1 (5 bases). This receptor was taken from a man aged 35 to 55 in good health and CMV-seronegative. The CDR3 sequence: CASSPGLKETQYF. The CDR3 DNA reads TGTGCCAGCTCACCGGGGCTTAAAGAGACCCAGTACTTC.